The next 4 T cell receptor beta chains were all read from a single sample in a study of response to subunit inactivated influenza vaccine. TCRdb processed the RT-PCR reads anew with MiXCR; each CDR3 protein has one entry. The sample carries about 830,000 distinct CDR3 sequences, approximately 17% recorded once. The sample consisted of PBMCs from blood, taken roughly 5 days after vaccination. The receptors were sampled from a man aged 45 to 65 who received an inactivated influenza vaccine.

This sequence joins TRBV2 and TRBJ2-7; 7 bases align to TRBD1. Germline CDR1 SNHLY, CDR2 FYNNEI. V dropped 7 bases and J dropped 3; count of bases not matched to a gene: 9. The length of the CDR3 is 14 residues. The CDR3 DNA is TGTGCCAGCAACTCGGGTACAGGGGACTACGAGCAGTACTTC. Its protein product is CASNSGTGDYEQYF.

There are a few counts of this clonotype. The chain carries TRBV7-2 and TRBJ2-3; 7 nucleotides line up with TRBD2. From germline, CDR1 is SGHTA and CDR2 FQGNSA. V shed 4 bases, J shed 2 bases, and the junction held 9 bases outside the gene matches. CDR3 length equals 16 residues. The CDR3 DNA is TGTGCCAGCAGCTCCCTAATTAGCGGGTTCACAGATACGCAGTATTTT. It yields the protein CASSSLISGFTDTQYF. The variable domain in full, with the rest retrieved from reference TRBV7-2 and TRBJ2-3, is GAGVSQSPSNKVTEKGKDVELRCDPISGHTALYWYRQSLGQGLEFLIYFQGNSAPDKSGLPSDRFSAERTGGSVSTLTIQRTQQEDSAVYLCASSSLISGFTDTQYFGPGTRLTVL.

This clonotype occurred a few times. CDR3 in DNA: TGTGCCAGCAGCTTAGGCAGCAGGAACACTGAAGCTTTCTTT. Its protein product is CASSLGSRNTEAFF. The chain uses TRBV11-2 and TRBJ1-1; D remains ambiguous. Deletions cut 1 base from V and 1 base from J, with 7 bases between. The CDR3 is 14 residues long. CDR1 and CDR2 (germline): SGHAT, FQNNGV.

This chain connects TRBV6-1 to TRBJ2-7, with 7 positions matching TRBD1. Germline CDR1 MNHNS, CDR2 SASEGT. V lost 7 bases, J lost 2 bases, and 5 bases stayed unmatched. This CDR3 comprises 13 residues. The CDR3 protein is CASTRQGTYEQYF. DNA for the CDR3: TGTGCCAGCACCCGACAGGGAACCTACGAGCAGTACTTC.